The 19 T cell receptor beta chains given below trace back to one sample, sequenced in a study of CD8+CD57+ T cells in acquired aplastic anemia. Genomic DNA constituted the template upon which TCR beta VDJ and CDR3 profiling was performed. TCRdb fed the reads into MiXCR, producing one record per CDR3 protein. The sample yields 120,000 or so distinct CDR3 sequences, about two fifths seen once. It was patients with CD8+CD57+ cell expansion by flow cytometry who were chosen for sequencing. Sequencing input: sorted CD4+, CD8+, or CD8+CD57+ T cells (not recorded which) from PBMCs. These receptors were collected from a human donor with aplastic anemia.

This clonotype has a count of ten or more. The gene calls are TRBV10-3 and TRBJ1-1; D is unresolved. This CDR3 contains 13 residues. Deletions cut 3 bases from V and 1 base from J, with 6 bases between. Germline values: CDR1 ENHRY, CDR2 SYGVKD. The CDR3 coding sequence is TGTGCCATCAGTGACCGGCAGAACACTGAAGCTTTCTTT. It is translated as CAISDRQNTEAFF.

This clonotype was observed many times. This chain uses TRBV15 with TRBJ2-5; D may be TRBD1 or TRBD2 (5 bases each). V shed 5 bases and J shed 2 bases, with 21 bases lying between them. This CDR3 comprises 17 residues. Germline assignment: CDR1 LNHNV and CDR2 YYDKDF (reference sequence). Here the CDR3 DNA reads TGTGCCACCAGCGGCCTGCCGGGACCCCTCACTCAAGAGACCCAGTACTTC. Its protein is CATSGLPGPLTQETQYF. Full variable domain (missing parts from reference TRBV15 and TRBJ2-5): DAMVIQNPRYQVTQFGKPVTLSCSQTLNHNVMYWYQQKSSQAPKLLFHYYDKDFNNEADTPDNFQSRRPNTSFCFLDIRSPGLGDTAMYLCATSGLPGPLTQETQYFGPGTRLLVL.

Ten or more counts support this clonotype. The chain employs TRBV13 and TRBJ2-2; weak D call: TRBD1 (5 bases). There are 14 residues in the CDR3. CDR1 and CDR2 from the germline V gene are PRHDT and FYEKMQ (reference sequence). Between the trimmed V and J ends, which lost 5 bases and 4 bases, there was a span of 11 bases. In DNA form, the CDR3 reads TGTGCCAGCAGCCCCCTCGACAGCACCGGGGAGCTGTTTTTT. Protein: CASSPLDSTGELFF.

At least ten counts were recorded for this clonotype. J is TRBJ2-7 and V is TRBV5-4; 8 nucleotides match TRBD2. CDR1 and CDR2 (germline): SGHNT, YYREEE (reference sequence). V shed 4 bases and J 3 bases; nucleotides not matched to a gene: 9. The CDR3 has 15 residues. The CDR3 region has the DNA TGTGCCAGCAGCCGACCGGGACTAGAAAACTACGAGCAGTACTTC. Amino acids: CASSRPGLENYEQYF.

The chain combines TRBV6-1 with TRBJ2-1, with TRBD1 matching over 9 bases. This CDR3 is built from 16 residues. From germline, CDR1 is MNHNS and CDR2 SASEGT. V trimming: 10 bases; J trimming: 6 bases; junction bases outside the gene matches: 16. This chain's CDR3 is CATSDPGQGGRNEQFF. The CDR3 DNA is TGTGCCACCTCAGACCCGGGACAGGGCGGGCGCAATGAGCAGTTCTTC.

The chain employs TRBV10-1 and TRBJ2-1; the D gene is possibly TRBD2 (5 bases). CDR1 is WNHNN, CDR2 SYGVQD, per germline (reference sequence). CDR3 size: 15 residues. Trimming took 2 bases from V and 3 from J, leaving 11 bases between them. CDR3 nucleotide sequence: TGCGCCAGCAGTGAGGAGGGTCCGAACTACAATGAGCAGTTCTTC. This gives the protein CASSEEGPNYNEQFF.

Ten or more counts support this clonotype. Its ends do not fully match the called genes, so a read error is possible. This rearrangement joins TRBV20-1 to TRBJ1-5; D gene uncertain. Germline V gene data show CDR1 as DFQATT and CDR2 as SNEGSKA (reference sequence). There are 19 residues in the CDR3. The CDR3 is CSAGDKRAGSIWSNQPQHF. Here the CDR3 DNA reads TGCAGTGCTGGAGATAAGCGGGCTGGCTCTATATGGAGCAATCAGCCCCAGCATTTT.

The chain carries TRBV29-1 and TRBJ1-6, with a tentative D call TRBD1 (6 bases). The CDR3 has 13 amino acids. Trimming removed 5 bases from V and 10 bases from J, with 15 bases in between. Germline values: CDR1 SQVTM, CDR2 ANQGSEA. CDR3 nucleotides: TGCAGCGTTCGGACAGCCTTTAACTCACCCCTCCACTTT. Translating it yields CSVRTAFNSPLHF.

In its sample, this clonotype was seen once. V gene TRBV10-3 combines with J gene TRBJ1-2; D unresolved. The germline V gene has CDR1 ENHRY and CDR2 SYGVKD. The CDR3 extends over 14 amino acids. V lost 2 bases and J lost 3, with 10 bases in between. Here the CDR3 reads CAISEGMIDYGYTF. The CDR3 coding sequence is TGTGCCATCAGTGAGGGTATGATCGACTATGGCTACACCTTC.

This clonotype was seen many times. The chain links TRBV6-5 to TRBJ1-1, with D unclear. V lost 0 bases and J 2 bases, leaving 7 bases between the germline ends. The CDR3 runs to 14 residues. Germline loops: CDR1 MNHEY, CDR2 SVGAGI. CDR3 sequence: CASSYSWGNTEAFF. The CDR3, as DNA: TGTGCCAGCAGTTACTCATGGGGAAACACTGAAGCTTTCTTT.

Worth noting for this clonotype: This may be a read error, as it is one base from a much larger clone. The CDR3 sequence is CASRPDIDGGNTTYF. CDR3 nucleotides: TGTGCCAGCAGACCTGACATTGACGGAGGAAACACCACATATTTT. The chain couples TRBV6-4 to TRBJ1-3; D is uncertain. This CDR3 has 15 residues. The germline gives CDR1 MRHNA, CDR2 SNTAGT.

In regard to this clonotype: A much larger clone lies one base from this, so it may be a read error. The V and J genes are TRBV29-1 and TRBJ2-1; D unresolved. The CDR3 is 14 residues long. Germline assignment: CDR1 SQVTM and CDR2 ANQGSEA. This chain's CDR3 is CASSQETLSTGQSF. CDR3 bases: TGCGCCAGCAGCCAAGAAACCCTAAGCACCGGGCAGTCCTTC.

This clonotype has a count of ten or more. The V and J genes are TRBV20-1 and TRBJ2-5, with a tentative D call TRBD1 (6 bases). The V gene lost 3 bases and the J gene lost 3 bases, with 14 bases spanning the gap. This CDR3 contains 14 residues. CDR1 is DFQATT, CDR2 SNEGSKA, per germline (reference sequence). As DNA, the CDR3 is TGCAGTGCTAGTGGGCAGGGGACGGAAGAGACCCAGTACTTC. This gives the protein CSASGQGTEETQYF.

This clonotype was seen more than once but under ten times. This sequence may be a read error, since a much larger clone differs from it by one base. The conserved final phenylalanine or tryptophan is absent from the CDR3, which likely points to a read error. CDR3 sequence (DNA): TGCAGTGCTCGGAGGGAGGACTATGGCTACACCCTC. Its translation is CSARREDYGYTL. The rearrangement joins TRBV20-1 to TRBJ1-2; D gene unclear. V lost 5 bases and J lost 3, with 10 bases in between. CDR1 is DFQATT, CDR2 SNEGSKA, per germline (reference sequence). The CDR3 is 12 amino acids.

This chain links TRBV7-9 with TRBJ1-5, with unresolved D. Germline-derived CDR1 and CDR2 are SEHNR and FQNEAQ (reference sequence). This CDR3 comprises 14 residues. Trimming removed 5 bases from V and 1 base from J, with 9 bases in between. CDR3 sequence (DNA): TGTGCCAGCAGCCCCCTCGGGAGCAATCAGCCCCAGCATTTT. Its protein is CASSPLGSNQPQHF.

There are many counts of this clonotype. The chain carries TRBV4-3 and TRBJ2-7, with 9 nucleotides matching TRBD1. V was pared by 4 bases and J by 4 bases, with 2 bases of the junction left unmatched. Germline CDR1 is LGHNA and CDR2 is YSLEER. The CDR3 spans 13 residues. The CDR3 DNA sequence: TGCGCCAGCAGCCGGGGACAGGGTTACGAGCAGTACTTC. It translates to CASSRGQGYEQYF.

The J gene is TRBJ2-5, the V gene TRBV19, with D possibly TRBD1 on 6 matching bases. The CDR3 loop spans 13 amino acids. Trimming left V 7 bases short and J 1 base short, with 10 bases between. Per the germline V gene, CDR1 is LNHDA and CDR2 is SQIVND (reference sequence). CDR3 in amino acids: CASTSDSQETQYF. The CDR3 DNA sequence: TGTGCCAGTACCTCGGACAGCCAAGAGACCCAGTACTTC. The full variable domain, its missing parts supplied by reference TRBV19 and TRBJ2-5, is DGGITQSPKYLFRKEGQNVTLSCEQNLNHDAMYWYRQDPGQGLRLIYYSQIVNDFQKGDIAEGYSVSREKKESFPLTVTSAQKNPTAFYLCASTSDSQETQYFGPGTRLLVL.

This clonotype was counted at least ten times. The chain joins TRBV20-1 to TRBJ1-3; D gene unclear. The germline gives CDR1 DFQATT, CDR2 SNEGSKA (reference sequence). This CDR3 spans 14 amino acids. V lost 5 bases, J lost 4 bases, and 15 bases lay in between. CDR3 protein: CSAESLHEGNTIYF. The CDR3 bases are TGCAGTGCTGAAAGTCTCCATGAAGGAAACACCATATATTTT.

In its sample, this clonotype was seen many times. This rearrangement joins TRBV12-3 or TRBV12-4 to TRBJ1-5, with TRBD1 identical over 10 bases. The CDR3 consists of 16 residues. V shed 3 bases, J shed 0 bases, and the junction held 2 bases outside the gene matches. This CDR3 is CASSLGQGNSNQPQHF. The CDR3 region has the DNA TGTGCCAGCAGTTTGGGACAGGGGAATAGCAATCAGCCCCAGCATTTT.